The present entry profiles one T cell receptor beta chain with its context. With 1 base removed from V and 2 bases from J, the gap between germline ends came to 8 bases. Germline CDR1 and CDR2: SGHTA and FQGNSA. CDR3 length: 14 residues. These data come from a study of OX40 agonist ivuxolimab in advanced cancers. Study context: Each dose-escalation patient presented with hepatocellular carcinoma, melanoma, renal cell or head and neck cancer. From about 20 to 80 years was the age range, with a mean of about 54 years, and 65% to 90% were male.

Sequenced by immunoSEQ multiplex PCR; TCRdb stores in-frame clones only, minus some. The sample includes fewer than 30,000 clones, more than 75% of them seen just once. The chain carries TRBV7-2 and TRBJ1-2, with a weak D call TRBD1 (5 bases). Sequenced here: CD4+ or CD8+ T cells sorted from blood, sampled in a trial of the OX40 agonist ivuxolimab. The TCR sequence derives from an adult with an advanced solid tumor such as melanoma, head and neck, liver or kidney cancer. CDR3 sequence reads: CASSLGQGNYGYTF. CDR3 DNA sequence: TGTGCCAGCAGCTTAGGGCAGGGCAACTATGGCTACACCTTC.